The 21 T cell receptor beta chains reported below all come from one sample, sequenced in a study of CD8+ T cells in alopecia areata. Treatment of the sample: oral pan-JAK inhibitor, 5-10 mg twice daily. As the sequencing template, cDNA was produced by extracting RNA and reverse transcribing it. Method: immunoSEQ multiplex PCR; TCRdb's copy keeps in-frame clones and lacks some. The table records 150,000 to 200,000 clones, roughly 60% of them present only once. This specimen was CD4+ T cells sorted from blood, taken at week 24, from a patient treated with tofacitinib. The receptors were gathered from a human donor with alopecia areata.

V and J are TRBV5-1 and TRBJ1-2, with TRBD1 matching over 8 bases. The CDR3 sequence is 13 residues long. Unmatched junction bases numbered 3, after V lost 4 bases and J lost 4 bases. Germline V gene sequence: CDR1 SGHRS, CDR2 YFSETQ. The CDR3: CASSPGTGYGYTF. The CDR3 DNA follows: TGCGCCAGCAGCCCGGGGACAGGCTATGGCTACACCTTC.

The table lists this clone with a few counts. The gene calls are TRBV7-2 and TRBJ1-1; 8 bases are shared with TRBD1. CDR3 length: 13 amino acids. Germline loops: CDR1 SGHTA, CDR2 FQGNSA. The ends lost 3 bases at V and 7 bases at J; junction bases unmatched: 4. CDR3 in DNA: TGTGCCAGCAGCTTGGACAGGGAGGGTGAAGCTTTCTTT. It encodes CASSLDREGEAFF.

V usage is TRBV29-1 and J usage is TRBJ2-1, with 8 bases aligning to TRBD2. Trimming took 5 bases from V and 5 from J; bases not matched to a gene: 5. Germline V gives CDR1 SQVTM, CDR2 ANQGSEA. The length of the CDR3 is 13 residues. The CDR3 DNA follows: TGCAGCGTTATGGTAGCGGGGCACAATGAGCAGTTCTTC. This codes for CSVMVAGHNEQFF.

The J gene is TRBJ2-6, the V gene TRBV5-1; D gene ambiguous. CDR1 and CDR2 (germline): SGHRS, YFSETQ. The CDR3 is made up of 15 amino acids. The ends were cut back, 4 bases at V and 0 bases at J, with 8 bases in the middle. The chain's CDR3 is CASSPDNSGANVLTF. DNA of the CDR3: TGCGCCAGCAGCCCAGACAACTCTGGGGCCAACGTCCTGACTTTC.

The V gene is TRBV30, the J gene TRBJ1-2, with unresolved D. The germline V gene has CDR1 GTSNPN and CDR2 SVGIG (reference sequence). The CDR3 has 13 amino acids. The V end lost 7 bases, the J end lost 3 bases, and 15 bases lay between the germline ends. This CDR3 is CASTVLSDYGYTF. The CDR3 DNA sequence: TGTGCCTCGACCGTCCTGAGTGACTATGGCTACACCTTC. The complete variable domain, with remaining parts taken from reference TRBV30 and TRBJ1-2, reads SQTIHQWPATLVQPVGSPLSLECTVEGTSNPNLYWYRQAAGRGLQLLFYSVGIGQISSEVPQNLSASRPQDRQFILSSKKLLLSDSGFYLCASTVLSDYGYTFGSGTRLTVV.

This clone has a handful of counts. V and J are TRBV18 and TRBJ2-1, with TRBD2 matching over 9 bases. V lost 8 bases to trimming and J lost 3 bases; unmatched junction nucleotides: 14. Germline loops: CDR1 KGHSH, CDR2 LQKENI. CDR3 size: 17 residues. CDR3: CASLASGISGGYNEQFF. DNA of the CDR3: TGTGCCAGCCTAGCCAGCGGGATTAGCGGGGGCTACAATGAGCAGTTCTTC.

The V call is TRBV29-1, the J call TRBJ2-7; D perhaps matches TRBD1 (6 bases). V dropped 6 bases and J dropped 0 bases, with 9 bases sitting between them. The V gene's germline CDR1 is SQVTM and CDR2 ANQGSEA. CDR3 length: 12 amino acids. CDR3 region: CSVSDSSYEQYF. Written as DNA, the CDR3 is TGCAGCGTCTCGGACAGCTCCTACGAGCAGTACTTC.

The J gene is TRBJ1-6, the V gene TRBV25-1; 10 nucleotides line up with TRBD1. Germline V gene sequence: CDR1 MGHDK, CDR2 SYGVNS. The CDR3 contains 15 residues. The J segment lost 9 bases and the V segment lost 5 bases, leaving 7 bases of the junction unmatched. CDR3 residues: CASSLTGTGVSPLHF. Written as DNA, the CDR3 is TGTGCCAGCAGTTTGACCGGGACAGGGGTTTCACCCCTCCACTTT.

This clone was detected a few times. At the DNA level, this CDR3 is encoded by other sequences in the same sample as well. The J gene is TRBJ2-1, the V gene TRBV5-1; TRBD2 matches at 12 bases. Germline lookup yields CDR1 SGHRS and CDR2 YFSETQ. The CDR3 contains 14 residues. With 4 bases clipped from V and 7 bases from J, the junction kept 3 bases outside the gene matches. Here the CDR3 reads CASSPGLAGNEQFF. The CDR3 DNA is TGCGCCAGCAGCCCCGGACTAGCGGGGAATGAGCAGTTCTTC.

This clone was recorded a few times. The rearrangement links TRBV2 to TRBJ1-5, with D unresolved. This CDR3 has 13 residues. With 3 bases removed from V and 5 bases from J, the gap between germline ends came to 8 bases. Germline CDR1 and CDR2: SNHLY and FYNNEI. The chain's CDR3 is CASSEAQDQPQHF. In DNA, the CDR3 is TGTGCCAGCAGTGAGGCTCAAGATCAGCCCCAGCATTTT. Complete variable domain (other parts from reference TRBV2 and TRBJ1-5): EPEVTQTPSHQVTQMGQEVILRCVPISNHLYFYWYRQILGQKVEFLVSFYNNEISEKSEIFDDQFSVERPDGSNFTLKIRSTKLEDSAMYFCASSEAQDQPQHFGDGTRLSIL.

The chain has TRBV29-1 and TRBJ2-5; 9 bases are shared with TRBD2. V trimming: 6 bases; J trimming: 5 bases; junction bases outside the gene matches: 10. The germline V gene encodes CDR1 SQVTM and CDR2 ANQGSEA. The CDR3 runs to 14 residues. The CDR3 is CSVQGSGGWETQYF. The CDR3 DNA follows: TGCAGCGTCCAGGGTAGCGGGGGATGGGAGACCCAGTACTTC.

CDR3 in DNA: TGTGCCAGCAGCTCCTTCTACGAGCAGTACTTC. It codes for CASSSFYEQYF. The chain joins TRBV9 to TRBJ2-7; no definite D call. V lost 4 bases and J 3 bases, leaving 5 bases between the germline ends. Germline lookup yields CDR1 SGDLS and CDR2 YYNGEE. The CDR3 totals 11 residues.

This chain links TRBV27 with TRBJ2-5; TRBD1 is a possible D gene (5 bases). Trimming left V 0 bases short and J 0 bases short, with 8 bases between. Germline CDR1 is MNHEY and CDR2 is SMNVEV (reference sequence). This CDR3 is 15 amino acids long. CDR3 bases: TGTGCCAGCAGTTTATCGGGGCGTAACCAAGAGACCCAGTACTTC. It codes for CASSLSGRNQETQYF.

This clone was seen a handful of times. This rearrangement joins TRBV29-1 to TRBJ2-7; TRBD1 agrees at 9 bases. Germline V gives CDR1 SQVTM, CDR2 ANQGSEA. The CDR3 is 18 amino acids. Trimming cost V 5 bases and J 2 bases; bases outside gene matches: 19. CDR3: CSVRIGWDDRGIPYEQYF. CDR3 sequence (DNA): TGCAGCGTTAGGATTGGATGGGATGACAGGGGGATCCCCTACGAGCAGTACTTC.

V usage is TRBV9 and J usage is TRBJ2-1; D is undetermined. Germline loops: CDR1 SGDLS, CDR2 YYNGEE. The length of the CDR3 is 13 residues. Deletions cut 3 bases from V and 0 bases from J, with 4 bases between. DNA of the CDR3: TGTGCCAGCAGCGGGAGCTCCTACAATGAGCAGTTCTTC. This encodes CASSGSSYNEQFF.

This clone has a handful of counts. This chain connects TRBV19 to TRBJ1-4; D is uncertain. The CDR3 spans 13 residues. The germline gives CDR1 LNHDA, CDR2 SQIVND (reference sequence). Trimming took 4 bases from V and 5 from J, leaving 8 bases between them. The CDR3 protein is CASSRQPNEKLFF. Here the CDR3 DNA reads TGTGCCAGTAGTAGGCAGCCGAATGAAAAACTGTTTTTT.

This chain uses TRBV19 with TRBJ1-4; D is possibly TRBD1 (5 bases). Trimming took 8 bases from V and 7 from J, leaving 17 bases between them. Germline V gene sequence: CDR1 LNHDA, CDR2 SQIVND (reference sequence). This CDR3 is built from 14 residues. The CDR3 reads CASGPRATGEKLFF. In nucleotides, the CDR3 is TGTGCCAGTGGACCACGTGCAACAGGTGAAAAACTGTTTTTT.

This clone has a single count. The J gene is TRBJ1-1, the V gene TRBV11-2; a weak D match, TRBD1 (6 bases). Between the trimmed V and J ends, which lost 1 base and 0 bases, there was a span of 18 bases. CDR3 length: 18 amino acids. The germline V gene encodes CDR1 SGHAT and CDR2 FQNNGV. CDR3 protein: CASSLVGGYKTLNTEAFF. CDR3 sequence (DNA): TGTGCCAGCAGCTTAGTAGGGGGGTACAAGACCTTGAACACTGAAGCTTTCTTT. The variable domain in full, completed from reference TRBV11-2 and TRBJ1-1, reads EAGVAQSPRYKIIEKRQSVAFWCNPISGHATLYWYQQILGQGPKLLIQFQNNGVVDDSQLPKDRFSAERLKGVDSTLKIQPAKLEDSAVYLCASSLVGGYKTLNTEAFFGQGTRLTVV.

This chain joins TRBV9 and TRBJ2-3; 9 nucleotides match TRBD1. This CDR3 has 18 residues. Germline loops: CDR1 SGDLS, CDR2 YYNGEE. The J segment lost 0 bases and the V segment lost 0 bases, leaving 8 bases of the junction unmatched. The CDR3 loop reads CASSVGRTGVGSTDTQYF. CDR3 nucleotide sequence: TGTGCCAGCAGCGTAGGTAGGACAGGGGTGGGTAGCACAGATACGCAGTATTTT.

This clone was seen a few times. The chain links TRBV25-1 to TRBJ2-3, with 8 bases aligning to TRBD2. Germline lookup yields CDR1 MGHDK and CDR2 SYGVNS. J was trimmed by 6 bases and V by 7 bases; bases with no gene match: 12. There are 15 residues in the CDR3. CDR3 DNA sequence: TGTGCCAGCACCGTCGGCGGGGGGCCGCAGGATACGCAGTATTTT. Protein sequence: CASTVGGGPQDTQYF. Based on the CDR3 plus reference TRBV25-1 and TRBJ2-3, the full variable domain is EADIYQTPRYLVIGTGKKITLECSQTMGHDKMYWYQQDPGMELHLIHYSYGVNSTEKGDLSSESTVSRIRTEHFPLTLESARPSHTSQYLCASTVGGGPQDTQYFGPGTRLTVL.

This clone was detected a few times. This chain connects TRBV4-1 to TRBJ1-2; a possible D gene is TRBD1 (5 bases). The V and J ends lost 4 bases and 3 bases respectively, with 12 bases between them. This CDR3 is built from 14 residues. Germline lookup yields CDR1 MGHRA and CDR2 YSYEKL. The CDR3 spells CASSLWGDDYGYTF. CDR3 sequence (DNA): TGCGCCAGCAGCCTATGGGGCGACGACTATGGCTACACCTTC.